These 9 T cell receptor beta chains share one sample of origin, sequenced in a study of post-analysis software for immune sequencing data. Prepared TCR beta cDNA libraries contained unique molecular identifiers. TCRdb re-analysed the PCR reads in MiXCR, keeping a single row per CDR3 protein. This table holds 150,000 to 200,000 distinct CDR3 sequences, 35% to 40% found once. The sequenced sample was blood, obtained after autologous hematopoietic stem cell transplantation. These receptors originate from a girl between 5 and 17 years old with multiple sclerosis.

This clonotype was counted a single time. The germline gene is not matched at one end of the junction; a read error may be the cause. The rearrangement uses TRBV2 and TRBJ2-7; 10 bases align to TRBD1. This CDR3 region has 14 residues. Germline assignment: CDR1 SNHLY and CDR2 FYNNEI. CDR3 protein: CASIRDRGSYERYF. The DNA for the CDR3 is TGTGCCAGCATCAGGGACAGGGGTTCCTACGAGCGGTACTTC.

This clonotype has more than one count but fewer than ten. The chain links TRBV9 to TRBJ1-6; D call uncertain. This CDR3 is 14 amino acids long. The germline V and J ends were trimmed by 0 bases and 7 bases, with 8 bases remaining between them. Per germline, CDR1 SGDLS and CDR2 YYNGEE. CDR3 protein: CASSVGFGNSPLHF. For the CDR3, the DNA is TGTGCCAGCAGCGTAGGATTCGGGAATTCACCCCTCCACTTT.

This clonotype was found many times. V is TRBV7-2 and J is TRBJ2-7; D may be TRBD1 or TRBD2 (5 bases each). Germline V gives CDR1 SGHTA, CDR2 FQGNSA. CDR3 size: 14 residues. The germline V and J ends were trimmed by 1 base and 6 bases, with 13 bases remaining between them. The CDR3 protein is CASSLGGYGPEQYF. CDR3 DNA sequence: TGTGCCAGCAGCTTAGGGGGGTATGGTCCCGAGCAGTACTTC.

This clonotype was detected only a few times. The DNA of the CDR3 is TGTGCCAGCAGCCCCCGGACGTACGGTAGTGGCTACACCTTC. Its translation: CASSPRTYGSGYTF. The J gene is TRBJ1-2, the V gene TRBV7-9, with no clear D. From germline, CDR1 is SEHNR and CDR2 FQNEAQ (reference sequence). The CDR3 consists of 14 residues. V was cut by 5 bases and J by 7 bases, with 17 bases left in between.

This sequence joins TRBV7-9 and TRBJ2-5; D is undetermined. The CDR3 has 13 amino acids. The V end was cut by 3 bases, the J end by 2 bases, with 7 bases between. Per the germline V gene, CDR1 is SEHNR and CDR2 is FQNEAQ (reference sequence). For the CDR3, the DNA is TGTGCCAGCAGCTTTTTCGGACAAGAGACCCAGTACTTC. This gives the protein CASSFFGQETQYF.

Many counts were recorded for this clonotype. The chain combines TRBV29-1 with TRBJ1-2, with a weak D call TRBD1 (6 bases). From germline, CDR1 is SQVTM and CDR2 ANQGSEA. V was clipped by 6 bases and J by 1 base, with 9 bases between them. This CDR3 comprises 12 residues. DNA of the CDR3: TGCAGCGTCGGGACAAGTAACTATGGCTACACCTTC. This sequence encodes CSVGTSNYGYTF.

This clonotype was observed at least ten times. The chain links TRBV6-1 to TRBJ2-1; 9 nucleotides line up with TRBD2. CDR1 is MNHNS, CDR2 SASEGT, per germline. CDR3 length: 17 residues. J lost 6 bases, V lost 2 bases, and 11 bases had no gene match. For the CDR3, the DNA is TGTGCCAGCAGTGAAATCCTAGGGCTAGCGGGACCCAATGAGCAGTTCTTC. It is translated as CASSEILGLAGPNEQFF.

For this clonotype: A much larger clone lies one base from this, so it may be a read error. The J gene is TRBJ2-1, the V gene TRBV20-1; D may be TRBD1 or TRBD2 (5 bases each). Per germline, CDR1 DFQATT and CDR2 SNEGSKA (reference sequence). This CDR3 is built from 10 residues. V was shortened by 6 bases and J by 13 bases, with 13 bases between the two germline ends. This chain's CDR3 is CSANSGTQFF. The CDR3 DNA sequence: TGCAGTGCCAACTCGGGGACCCAGTTCTTC.

Only one count was recorded for this clonotype. The chain recombines TRBV25-1 with TRBJ1-1; maybe TRBD1 (6 bases). V lost 3 bases and J 10 bases, leaving 18 bases between the germline ends. The CDR3 contains 14 residues. CDR1 MGHDK and CDR2 SYGVNS come from the germline V gene. CDR3 amino acids: CASSENRAGWGAFF. CDR3 in DNA: TGTGCCAGCAGTGAGAACAGGGCTGGGTGGGGAGCTTTCTTT.